The 3 T cell receptor beta chains below all came from one sample that was sequenced in a study of human T cells and chemical hapten exposure. Each CDR3 protein is one row after TCRdb ran MiXCR on the RACE reads. The data hold tens of thousands of distinct CDR3 sequences, with roughly 10% observed a single time. The sample's time point: patch test 3, about 24 weeks after DPC sensitization. Indicated treatment: therapeutic diphenylcyclopropenone sensitization with weekly scalp DPC. Material: whole blood, obtained in connection with sensitization to the hapten diphenylcyclopropenone (DPC). Receptors originate from a woman in her forties with alopecia areata. Some clones in this sample may be carry-over from other donors' samples.

This clonotype was recorded at least ten times. The chain has TRBV19 and TRBJ1-2; TRBD1 aligns across 12 bases. The ends lost 3 bases at V and 6 bases at J; junction bases unmatched: 5. There are 15 residues in the CDR3. Germline loops: CDR1 LNHDA, CDR2 SQIVND (reference sequence). Written as DNA, the CDR3 is TGTGCCAGTAGTATGGCCGGGACAGGGGGCGATGGCTACACCTTC. Encoded protein: CASSMAGTGGDGYTF.

Here the CDR3 DNA reads TGTGCCAGCAGTTTGGTGGGGGGTAACTACAATGAGCAGTTCTTC. This codes for CASSLVGGNYNEQFF. The chain employs TRBV12-3 or TRBV12-4 and TRBJ2-1; weak D call: TRBD2 (6 bases). Trimming left V 3 bases short and J 3 bases short, with 12 bases between. The length of the CDR3 is 15 residues.

Many counts were recorded for this clonotype. The chain uses TRBV6-5 and TRBJ2-5, with TRBD2 matching over 9 bases. This CDR3 contains 15 residues. With V trimmed by 0 bases and J by 3 bases, 2 bases remained unmatched. The germline V gene has CDR1 MNHEY and CDR2 SVGAGI. CDR3: CASSYSRLAEETQYF. The CDR3 nucleotides are TGTGCCAGCAGTTACTCGCGACTAGCGGAAGAGACCCAGTACTTC.